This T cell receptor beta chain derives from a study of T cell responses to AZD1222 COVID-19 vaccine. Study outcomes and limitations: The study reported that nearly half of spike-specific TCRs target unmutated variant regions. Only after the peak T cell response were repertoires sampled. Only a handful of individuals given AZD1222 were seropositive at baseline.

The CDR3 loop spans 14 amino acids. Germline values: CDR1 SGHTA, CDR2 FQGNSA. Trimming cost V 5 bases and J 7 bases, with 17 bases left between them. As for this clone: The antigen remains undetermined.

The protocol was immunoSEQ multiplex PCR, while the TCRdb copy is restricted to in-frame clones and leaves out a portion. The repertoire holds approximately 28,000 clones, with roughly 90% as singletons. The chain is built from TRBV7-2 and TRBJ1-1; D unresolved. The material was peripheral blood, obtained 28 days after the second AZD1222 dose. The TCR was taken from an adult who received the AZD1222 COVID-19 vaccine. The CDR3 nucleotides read TGTGCCAGCAGCCCAAGGTCCGGTGTAAATGAAGCTTTCTTT. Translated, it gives CASSPRSGVNEAFF.